One and the same sample provided the 20 T cell receptor beta chains below, sequenced in a study of early T cells in non-severe SARS-CoV-2 infection. TCRdb reprocessed the 5' RACE reads via MiXCR and lists one record per CDR3 protein. The data hold approximately 79,000 distinct CDR3 sequences, with around 13% observed a single time. The sequenced sample was whole blood. Receptors were obtained from an adult who was a healthcare worker with PCR-confirmed SARS-CoV-2 infection or an uninfected control (not recorded which).

The chain links TRBV5-5 to TRBJ2-7; D gene uncertain. The germline V gene has CDR1 SGHKS and CDR2 YYEKEE (reference sequence). V shed 1 base and J shed 2 bases, with 10 bases lying between them. The CDR3 runs 14 residues. CDR3 in DNA: TGTGCCAGCAGCTTGAACCCACGGCCCTACGAGCAGTACTTC. This translates into CASSLNPRPYEQYF.

This chain connects TRBV6-5 to TRBJ2-7, with TRBD1 identical over 12 bases. CDR3 size: 15 residues. V lost 5 bases to trimming and J lost 7 bases; unmatched junction nucleotides: 9. Germline V lookup: CDR1 MNHEY, CDR2 SVGAGI. In nucleotides, the CDR3 is TGTGCCAGCAGTGACCGGGACAGGGGGCAGAAGGAGCAGTACTTC. Its protein product is CASSDRDRGQKEQYF.

Many counts were recorded for this clonotype. This sequence joins TRBV12-3 or TRBV12-4 and TRBJ1-2, with a possible D match to TRBD1 (5 bases). Trimming removed 1 base at V and 2 bases at J, with 8 bases between. The CDR3 is made up of 14 amino acids. CDR3 sequence reads: CASSLVRANYGYTF. Written as DNA, the CDR3 is TGTGCCAGCAGTTTAGTCAGGGCGAACTATGGCTACACCTTC.

The chain combines TRBV27 with TRBJ1-1, with D perhaps matching TRBD1 (5 bases). Trimming took 4 bases from V and 1 from J, leaving 10 bases between them. This CDR3 contains 14 residues. CDR1 is MNHEY and CDR2 is SMNVEV in the germline V gene (reference sequence). The CDR3 reads CASSSFGANTEAFF. As DNA, the CDR3 is TGTGCCAGCAGTTCGTTTGGGGCGAACACTGAAGCTTTCTTT.

This clonotype was picked up a small number of times. The chain has TRBV6-2 or TRBV6-3 and TRBJ1-2, with a weak D call TRBD1 (5 bases). The V gene's germline CDR1 is MNHEY and CDR2 SVGEGT. V was trimmed by 6 bases and J by 1 base, leaving 15 bases between them. The CDR3 length is 15 residues. The CDR3 DNA reads as TGTGCCAGCAGCCCGCCCGGGACCCTTAACTATGGCTACACCTTC. As protein: CASSPPGTLNYGYTF.

This clonotype was seen at least ten times. This rearrangement joins TRBV6-1 to TRBJ2-7, with D possibly being TRBD1 or TRBD2 (5 bases each). The CDR3 length is 14 residues. The ends were cut back, 1 base at V and 5 bases at J, with 12 bases in the middle. Per the germline V gene, CDR1 is MNHNS and CDR2 is SASEGT. CDR3 nucleotides: TGTGCCAGCAGTGAAGAGTTTTGGGACCACGAGCAGTACTTC. As protein: CASSEEFWDHEQYF.

The CDR3 loop reads CASSEWGRVSYEQYF. CDR3 coding DNA: TGTGCCAGCAGTGAATGGGGGAGGGTCTCCTACGAGCAGTACTTC. J is TRBJ2-7 and V is TRBV2; 7 nucleotides agree with TRBD2. The J segment lost 0 bases and the V segment lost 2 bases, leaving 4 bases of the junction unmatched. The CDR3 length is 15 residues. Germline loops: CDR1 SNHLY, CDR2 FYNNEI.

This clonotype was seen ten or more times. The chain joins TRBV9 to TRBJ2-2; D unclear. The CDR3 loop spans 15 amino acids. Per the germline V gene, CDR1 is SGDLS and CDR2 is YYNGEE. Trimming removed 2 bases at V and 1 base at J, with 9 bases between. Here the CDR3 DNA reads TGTGCCAGCAGCGTTGATCCAGTGAACACCGGGGAGCTGTTTTTT. Protein sequence: CASSVDPVNTGELFF.

This clonotype was picked up a small number of times. This chain connects TRBV18 to TRBJ1-1; D gene ambiguous. The CDR3 contains 19 residues. The germline gives CDR1 KGHSH, CDR2 LQKENI. The V end was cut by 0 bases, the J end by 1 base, with 21 bases between. In nucleotides, the CDR3 is TGTGCCAGCTCACCACCGCCAGACCGGACCGGGATTCCGAACACTGAAGCTTTCTTT. This translates into CASSPPPDRTGIPNTEAFF.

The J gene is TRBJ2-3, the V gene TRBV9; 10 nucleotides match TRBD2. The germline gives CDR1 SGDLS, CDR2 YYNGEE. The trim removed 4 bases at V and 6 bases at J, leaving 8 bases unmatched. The CDR3 is 15 amino acids. Here the CDR3 reads CASSFGLAAMDTQYF. The CDR3 DNA sequence: TGTGCCAGCAGCTTCGGACTAGCGGCAATGGATACGCAGTATTTT.

The chain is built from TRBV11-2 and TRBJ1-2; 9 nucleotides match TRBD1. After removal of 2 bases from V and 8 bases from J, the junction contained 9 bases not matched to a gene. The germline CDR1 and CDR2 sequences are SGHAT and FQNNGV. This CDR3 is built from 15 residues. For the CDR3, the DNA is TGTGCCAGCAGCTTACTCCTCCGGGACAGGGACGGCTACACCTTC. This codes for CASSLLLRDRDGYTF.

In this sample, this clonotype turned up a few times. The rearrangement uses TRBV29-1 and TRBJ2-5; 7 bases agree with TRBD2. Germline-derived CDR1 and CDR2 are SQVTM and ANQGSEA. This CDR3 region has 12 residues. V shed 6 bases, J shed 5 bases, and the junction held 6 bases outside the gene matches. The DNA for the CDR3 is TGCAGCGTAGTGACTAGCTCGGAGACCCAGTACTTC. Amino acids: CSVVTSSETQYF.

The chain joins TRBV2 to TRBJ2-7; 9 bases are shared with TRBD1. The V segment lost 7 bases and the J segment 2 bases; nucleotides outside the gene matches: 6. This CDR3 contains 14 residues. CDR1 and CDR2 from the germline V gene are SNHLY and FYNNEI. The CDR3 nucleotides read TGTGCCAGCAAACCGGGACAGGGAACCTACGAGCAGTACTTC. Amino acid sequence: CASKPGQGTYEQYF.

This clonotype was observed a handful of times. V is TRBV29-1 and J is TRBJ1-2; D not resolved. V was shortened by 2 bases and J by 4 bases, with 8 bases between the two germline ends. Germline values: CDR1 SQVTM, CDR2 ANQGSEA. The CDR3 sequence is 12 residues long. CDR3 DNA sequence: TGCAGCGTTGAACCAGCGCTCTATGGCTACACCTTC. Protein product: CSVEPALYGYTF.

The rearrangement links TRBV12-3 or TRBV12-4 to TRBJ2-3; TRBD2 agrees at 9 bases. The CDR3 has 15 amino acids. The trim removed 6 bases at V and 5 bases at J, leaving 9 bases unmatched. The CDR3 sequence: CASRPAGGQRDTQYF. CDR3 in DNA: TGTGCCAGCAGACCGGCGGGGGGGCAGAGAGATACGCAGTATTTT.

This chain links TRBV3-1 with TRBJ1-4, with D perhaps TRBD1 (6 bases). Germline loops: CDR1 LGHDT, CDR2 YNNKEL (reference sequence). The CDR3 length is 15 residues. Trimming shortened V by 5 bases and J by 7 bases, and 17 bases separated the two germline ends. The CDR3 DNA reads as TGTGCCAGCAGCGGAACCGGGACAACTCTTGAAAAACTGTTTTTT. Its translation is CASSGTGTTLEKLFF.

This clonotype was detected many times. CDR3 in DNA: TGTGCCAGCAGTTTAGCGCCTGATAGGGAGCCCCAGCATTTT. Amino acid sequence: CASSLAPDREPQHF. This rearrangement joins TRBV12-3 or TRBV12-4 to TRBJ1-5; D unresolved. V lost 0 bases and J lost 8, with 11 bases in between. This CDR3 region has 14 residues.

The CDR3: CASSSGLFAGNTEAFF. The DNA for the CDR3 is TGTGCCAGCAGCTCCGGACTTTTTGCCGGAAACACTGAAGCTTTCTTT. The chain recombines TRBV7-9 with TRBJ1-1, with D unclear. The CDR3 covers 16 residues. CDR1 is SEHNR and CDR2 is FQNEAQ in the germline V gene (reference sequence). Trimming left V 4 bases short and J 2 bases short, with 17 bases between.

This clonotype was counted a few times. The genes are TRBV28 and TRBJ2-7; a possible D gene is TRBD2 (5 bases). This CDR3 region has 14 residues. CDR1 is MDHEN and CDR2 is SYDVKM in the germline V gene. V lost 6 bases to trimming and J lost 3 bases, with 15 bases between them. The CDR3 loop reads CASSTRRGRYEQYF. The DNA of the CDR3 is TGTGCCAGCAGCACCCGGAGAGGGCGCTACGAGCAGTACTTC.

The chain's CDR3 is CSARDLIMDSPLHF. The CDR3 DNA reads TGCAGTGCTAGAGACCTAATAATGGATTCACCCCTCCACTTT. The rearrangement uses TRBV20-1 and TRBJ1-6; D gene unclear. V was trimmed by 0 bases and J by 8 bases, leaving 11 bases between them. The CDR3 is 14 amino acids. From germline, CDR1 is DFQATT and CDR2 SNEGSKA (reference sequence).